One sample yielded the 18 T cell receptor beta chains listed below, sequenced in a study of beta chain features in type 1 diabetes (dated by TCRdb to 2016 to 2018). These receptors lack a known antigen. Library preparation was by the immunoSEQ multiplex PCR assay. The entire amount of isolated RNA was reverse transcribed using the High Capacity cDNA Reverse Transcription Kit, so the sequenced TCRB transcripts were expressed ones. This immuneACCESS table, as held by TCRdb, lists in-frame sequences with V and J called but not all clones. Of the missing ones, under half trace to an unresolved V gene in checked studies; the others have no known cause. This sample comprises more than 300,000 clones, 10% to 15% of them detected only once. The biggest ten clones account for 0.01% of the sample. The study at large found these results: Type 1 diabetes patients showed a moderate but significant shortening of TCRB CDR3 length in all four CD4+ subsets.

Sequenced sample: naive CD4+ T cells from blood. The cell subset or site label of this sample denotes: true naive CD4+ T cells. The origin of the receptors is a woman under 30 with type 1 diabetes.

This clone has just a few counts. A read error may account for a junction end that differs from germline. The chain recombines TRBV10-3 with TRBJ2-7; 10 bases match TRBD1. Germline assignment: CDR1 ENHRY and CDR2 SYGVKD. This CDR3 is 14 amino acids long. The CDR3 sequence is CAVSGTGVFNEQYF. Written as DNA, the CDR3 is TGTGCCGTCAGCGGGACAGGGGTATTCAACGAGCAGTACTTC.

This clone was found a few times. The J gene is TRBJ2-7, the V gene TRBV21-1; the D call in the table, TRBD1, was not verified against the DNA. TRBV21-1 constitutes a pseudogene. CDR3 length: 14 residues. CDR3 protein: CASILNRAPYEQYF. In nucleotides, the CDR3 is TGTGCCAGCATACTAAACAGGGCCCCCTACGAGCAGTACTTC.

In its sample, this clone was seen a few times. This sequence joins TRBV5-4 and TRBJ2-7, with 9 bases fitting TRBD2. Germline V gene data show CDR1 as SGHNT and CDR2 as YYREEE (reference sequence). The CDR3 covers 15 residues. V gave up 2 bases and J gave up 0 bases; unmatched junction bases: 3. The CDR3 protein is CASSLSGRSSYEQYF. CDR3 nucleotide sequence: TGTGCCAGCAGCTTAAGCGGGAGGAGCTCCTACGAGCAGTACTTC. The complete variable domain, with remaining parts taken from reference TRBV5-4 and TRBJ2-7, reads ETGVTQSPTHLIKTRGQQVTLRCSSQSGHNTVSWYQQALGQGPQFIFQYYREEENGRGNFPPRFSGLQFPNYSSELNVNALELDDSALYLCASSLSGRSSYEQYFGPGTRLTVT.

In nucleotides, the CDR3 is TGTGCCAGCAGCTCCGGACGGGGCGAGCAGTACTTC. Its protein product is CASSSGRGEQYF. This rearrangement joins TRBV7-2 to TRBJ2-7, with a tentative D call TRBD2 (5 bases). Germline-derived CDR1 and CDR2 are SGHTA and FQGNSA. Between the trimmed V and J ends, which lost 4 bases and 6 bases, there was a span of 10 bases. The CDR3 has 12 amino acids. Filled out from reference TRBV7-2 and TRBJ2-7, the complete variable domain reads GAGVSQSPSNKVTEKGKDVELRCDPISGHTALYWYRQSLGQGLEFLIYFQGNSAPDKSGLPSDRFSAERTGGSVSTLTIQRTQQEDSAVYLCASSSGRGEQYFGPGTRLTVT.

This clone was detected a few times. This chain connects TRBV7-3 to TRBJ2-5, with D perhaps TRBD2 (6 bases). Trimming removed 5 bases from V and 5 bases from J, with 15 bases in between. This CDR3 contains 14 residues. Germline values: CDR1 SGHTA, CDR2 FQGTGA. In DNA form, the CDR3 reads TGTGCCAGCAGCCCACACATGGAGGGGGAGACCCAGTACTTC. As protein: CASSPHMEGETQYF.

J is TRBJ2-5 and V is TRBV5-6, with 10 bases lining up with TRBD2. V shed 0 bases, J shed 7 bases, and the junction held 12 bases outside the gene matches. Germline V gene data show CDR1 as SGHDT and CDR2 as YYEEEE. This CDR3 region has 17 residues. CDR3 sequence reads: CASSLAASSGSRGTQYF. The CDR3 region has the DNA TGTGCCAGCAGCTTGGCTGCTTCTAGCGGGAGTAGGGGGACCCAGTACTTC.

This clone turned up a few times. V gene TRBV28 combines with J gene TRBJ2-3; D may be TRBD2 (5 bases). The V gene's germline CDR1 is MDHEN and CDR2 SYDVKM. This CDR3 region has 14 residues. Trimming took 2 bases from V and 3 from J, leaving 9 bases between them. Here the CDR3 DNA reads TGTGCCAGCAGTTTAACGAGCGGTACAGATACGCAGTATTTT. Protein: CASSLTSGTDTQYF.

This clone turned up a few times. V and J are TRBV11-3 and TRBJ2-1, with 14 bases aligning to TRBD2. V was pared by 4 bases and J by 2 bases, with 10 bases of the junction left unmatched. This CDR3 is 19 amino acids long. Germline V gene data show CDR1 as SGHNT and CDR2 as YENEEA. The CDR3 sequence: CASSSIGTSGSPPYNEQFF. In nucleotides, the CDR3 is TGTGCCAGCAGCTCCATAGGGACTAGCGGGAGTCCCCCCTACAATGAGCAGTTCTTC.

V gene TRBV9 combines with J gene TRBJ2-3; 11 bases match TRBD2. In germline, CDR1 is SGDLS, CDR2 YYNGEE. The CDR3 has 14 residues. V lost 3 bases and J lost 6; bases outside the gene matches: 3. CDR3 sequence (DNA): TGTGCCAGCAGCGGGGGACTAGCGGTCGATACGCAGTATTTT. Its translation is CASSGGLAVDTQYF.

The sample holds a few counts of this clone. CDR3 nucleotide sequence: TGTGCCAGCAGCGTAACTAGCGGGGGTGAGCAGTTCTTC. It yields the protein CASSVTSGGEQFF. The gene calls are TRBV9 and TRBJ2-1, with 11 bases that match TRBD2. The J segment lost 9 bases and the V segment lost 1 base, leaving 0 bases of the junction unmatched. Per germline, CDR1 SGDLS and CDR2 YYNGEE. The CDR3 consists of 13 residues.

This clone was seen only a few times. This chain links TRBV28 with TRBJ2-4; a weak D match, TRBD1 (5 bases). V was shortened by 7 bases and J by 3 bases, with 13 bases between the two germline ends. CDR1 and CDR2 from the germline V gene are MDHEN and SYDVKM. The CDR3 contains 14 residues. The CDR3, as DNA: TGTGCCAGCAATAAACAGGCGGACAAAAACATTCAGTACTTC. Its translation: CASNKQADKNIQYF.

The chain uses TRBV4-3 and TRBJ1-2, with D perhaps TRBD1 (6 bases). The V gene's germline CDR1 is LGHNA and CDR2 YSLEER. The CDR3 is 17 residues long. V shed 0 bases and J shed 4 bases, with 18 bases lying between them. CDR3 DNA sequence: TGCGCCAGCAGCCAAGACGGCGGACAGATTCCTCTCTATGGCTACACCTTC. Protein sequence: CASSQDGGQIPLYGYTF.

The chain joins TRBV28 to TRBJ1-1; tentatively, D is TRBD1 (5 bases). Trimming took 5 bases from V and 7 from J, leaving 8 bases between them. The CDR3 length is 11 residues. Germline values: CDR1 MDHEN, CDR2 SYDVKM. The CDR3 DNA reads as TGTGCCAGCAGTAAACAGGTTGAAGCTTTCTTT. This encodes CASSKQVEAFF.

This clone was seen more than once but under ten times. The J gene is TRBJ2-4, the V gene TRBV7-2; 13 nucleotides align to TRBD2. Losses at the gene ends were 4 bases for V and 6 bases for J; bases not matched to a gene: 12. This CDR3 spans 18 amino acids. CDR1 is SGHTA and CDR2 is FQGNSA in the germline V gene. CDR3 coding DNA: TGTGCCAGCAGCTCCCAAATTACTAGCGGGAGGGCGGGAAACATTCAGTACTTC. This encodes CASSSQITSGRAGNIQYF.

This clone was picked up a small number of times. This rearrangement joins TRBV7-3 to TRBJ2-1; TRBD2 matches at 9 bases. The CDR3 spans 15 residues. With 4 bases clipped from V and 3 bases from J, the junction kept 4 bases outside the gene matches. Germline CDR1 SGHTA, CDR2 FQGTGA. The CDR3 region is CASSSSGRFYNEQFF. The DNA of the CDR3 is TGTGCCAGCAGCTCGAGCGGGAGGTTCTACAATGAGCAGTTCTTC.

This clone has a handful of counts. The V call is TRBV25-1, the J call TRBJ2-3; 10 bases agree with TRBD2. The CDR3 is 16 amino acids. Per the germline V gene, CDR1 is MGHDK and CDR2 is SYGVNS. J lost 8 bases, V lost 2 bases, and 10 bases had no gene match. In DNA, the CDR3 is TGTGCCAGCAGTGAAGGGCTAGCGGGAGAGTCGGCTACGCAGTATTTT. Residues: CASSEGLAGESATQYF.

This clone has more than one count but fewer than ten. This chain uses TRBV18 with TRBJ1-3; 8 positions match TRBD1. The trim removed 6 bases at V and 9 bases at J, leaving 7 bases unmatched. The CDR3 is 13 amino acids. From germline, CDR1 is KGHSH and CDR2 LQKENI. This CDR3 reads CASSRTGYGTIYF. CDR3 bases: TGTGCCAGCTCCCGGACAGGGTACGGCACCATATATTTT.

The rearrangement links TRBV15 to TRBJ2-5; TRBD2 matches at 14 bases. Unmatched junction bases numbered 8, after V lost 9 bases and J lost 5 bases. Germline CDR1 LNHNV, CDR2 YYDKDF (reference sequence). CDR3 length equals 15 residues. Here the CDR3 reads CATSPRLAGGETQYF. In nucleotides, the CDR3 is TGTGCCACAAGCCCTAGACTAGCGGGAGGGGAGACCCAGTACTTC.